The TCR beta chain described here comes from a study of patients and donors after allogeneic stem cell transplantation. TCRdb re-derived calls from the RT-PCR reads in MiXCR, one entry per CDR3 protein. Among more than 150,000 distinct CDR3 sequences listed, roughly 40% were seen once. Germline loops: CDR1 SGHRS, CDR2 YFSETQ. The CDR3 is 14 amino acids. With 0 bases removed from V and 3 bases from J, the gap between germline ends came to 9 bases. This clonotype was obtained from a human donor who was either an allogeneic HSCT recipient or a stem cell or donor lymphocyte infusion donor (not recorded which). It is not recorded whose cells these are; they may come from a transplant donor. Sequencing used blood, either unsorted or a sorted T cell fraction (not recorded which). V usage is TRBV5-1 and J usage is TRBJ1-2; D uncertain. This chain's CDR3 is CASSLVGVDYGYTF. DNA for the CDR3: TGCGCCAGCAGCTTGGTTGGGGTAGACTATGGCTACACCTTC.